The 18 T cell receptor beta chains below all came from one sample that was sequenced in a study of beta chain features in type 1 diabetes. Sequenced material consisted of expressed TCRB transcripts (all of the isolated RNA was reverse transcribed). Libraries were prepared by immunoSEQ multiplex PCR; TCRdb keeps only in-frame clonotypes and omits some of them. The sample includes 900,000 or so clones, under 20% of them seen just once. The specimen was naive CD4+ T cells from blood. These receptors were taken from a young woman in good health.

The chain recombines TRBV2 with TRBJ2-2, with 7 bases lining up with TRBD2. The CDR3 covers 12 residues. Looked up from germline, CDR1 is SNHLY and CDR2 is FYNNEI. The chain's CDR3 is CASSGRGKELFF. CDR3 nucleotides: TGTGCTTCTAGCGGACGAGGGAAGGAGCTGTTTTTT.

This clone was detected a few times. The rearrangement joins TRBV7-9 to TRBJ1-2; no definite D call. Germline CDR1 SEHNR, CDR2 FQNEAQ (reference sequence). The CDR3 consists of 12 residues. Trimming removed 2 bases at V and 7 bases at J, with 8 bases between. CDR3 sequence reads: CASSLKEGGYTF. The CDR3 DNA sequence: TGTGCCAGCAGCTTAAAAGAGGGTGGCTACACCTTC.

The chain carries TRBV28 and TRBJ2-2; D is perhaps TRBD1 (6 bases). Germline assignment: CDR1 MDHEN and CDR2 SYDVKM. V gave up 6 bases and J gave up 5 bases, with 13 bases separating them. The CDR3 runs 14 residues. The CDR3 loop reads CASRPEQGTGELFF. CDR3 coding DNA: TGTGCCAGCAGGCCGGAACAGGGAACCGGGGAGCTGTTTTTT.

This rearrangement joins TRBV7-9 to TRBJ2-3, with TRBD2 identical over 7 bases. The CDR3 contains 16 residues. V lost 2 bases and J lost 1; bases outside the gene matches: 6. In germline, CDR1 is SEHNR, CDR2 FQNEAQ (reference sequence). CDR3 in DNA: TGTGCCAGCAGCTTAAGATTGCTAGCGGGCACAGATACGCAGTATTTT. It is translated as CASSLRLLAGTDTQYF.

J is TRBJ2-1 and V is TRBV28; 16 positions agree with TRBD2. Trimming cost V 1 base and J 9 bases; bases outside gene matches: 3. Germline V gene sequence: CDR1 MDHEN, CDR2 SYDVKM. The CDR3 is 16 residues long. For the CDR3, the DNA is TGTGCCAGCAGTTTATTGGGGACTAGCGGGAGGGTTGAGCAGTTCTTC. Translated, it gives CASSLLGTSGRVEQFF. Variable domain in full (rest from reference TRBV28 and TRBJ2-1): DVKVTQSSRYLVKRTGEKVFLECVQDMDHENMFWYRQDPGLGLRLIYFSYDVKMKEKGDIPEGYSVSREKKERFSLILESASTNQTSMYLCASSLLGTSGRVEQFFGPGTRLTVL.

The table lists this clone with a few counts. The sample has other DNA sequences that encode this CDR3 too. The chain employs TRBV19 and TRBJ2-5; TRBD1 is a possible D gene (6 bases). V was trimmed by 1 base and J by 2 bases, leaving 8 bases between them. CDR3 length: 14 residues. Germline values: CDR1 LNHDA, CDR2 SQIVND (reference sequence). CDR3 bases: TGTGCCAGTAGTATAGGGGGGCGGCAAGAGACCCAGTACTTC. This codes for CASSIGGRQETQYF.

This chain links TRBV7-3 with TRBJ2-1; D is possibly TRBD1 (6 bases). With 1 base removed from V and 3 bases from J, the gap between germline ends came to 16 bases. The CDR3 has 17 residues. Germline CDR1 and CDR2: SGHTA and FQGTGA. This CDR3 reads CASSLRGAGADYNEQFF. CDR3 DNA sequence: TGTGCCAGCAGCTTAAGGGGCGCAGGGGCAGACTACAATGAGCAGTTCTTC.

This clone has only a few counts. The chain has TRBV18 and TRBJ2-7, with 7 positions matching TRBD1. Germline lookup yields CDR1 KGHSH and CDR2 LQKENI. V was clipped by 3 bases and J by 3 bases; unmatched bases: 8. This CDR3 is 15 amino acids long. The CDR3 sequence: CASSPPLDRVYEQYF. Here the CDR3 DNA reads TGTGCCAGCTCACCTCCTTTAGACAGGGTCTACGAGCAGTACTTC.

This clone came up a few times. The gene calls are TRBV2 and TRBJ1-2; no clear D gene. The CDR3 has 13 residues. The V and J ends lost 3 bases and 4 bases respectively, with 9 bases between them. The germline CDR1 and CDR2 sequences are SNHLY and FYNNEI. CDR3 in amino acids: CASSDGRSYGYTF. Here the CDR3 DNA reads TGTGCCAGCAGTGACGGACGCAGCTATGGCTACACCTTC.

Here the CDR3 reads CATSRESGGRGSYNEQFF. The CDR3 DNA sequence: TGTGCCACCAGCAGAGAATCGGGCGGGAGGGGCTCCTACAATGAGCAGTTCTTC. This chain connects TRBV15 to TRBJ2-1; 9 bases match TRBD2. After removal of 0 bases from V and 0 bases from J, the junction contained 6 bases not matched to a gene. Germline V lookup: CDR1 LNHNV, CDR2 YYDKDF (reference sequence). This CDR3 has 18 residues. Complete variable domain (other parts from reference TRBV15 and TRBJ2-1): DAMVIQNPRYQVTQFGKPVTLSCSQTLNHNVMYWYQQKSSQAPKLLFHYYDKDFNNEADTPDNFQSRRPNTSFCFLDIRSPGLGDTAMYLCATSRESGGRGSYNEQFFGPGTRLTVL.

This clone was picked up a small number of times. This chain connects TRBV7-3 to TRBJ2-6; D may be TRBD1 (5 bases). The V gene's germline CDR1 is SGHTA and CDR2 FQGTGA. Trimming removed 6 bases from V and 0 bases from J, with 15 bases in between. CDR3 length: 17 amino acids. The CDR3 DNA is TGTGCCAGCAGTCCTCGACAGACCAGCTCTGGGGCCAACGTCCTGACTTTC. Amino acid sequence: CASSPRQTSSGANVLTF.

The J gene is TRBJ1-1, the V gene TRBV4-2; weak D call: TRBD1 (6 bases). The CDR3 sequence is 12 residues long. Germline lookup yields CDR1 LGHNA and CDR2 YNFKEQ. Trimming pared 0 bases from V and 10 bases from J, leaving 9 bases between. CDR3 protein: CASSQEGAGAFF. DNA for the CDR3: TGTGCCAGCAGCCAAGAGGGGGCTGGAGCTTTCTTT.

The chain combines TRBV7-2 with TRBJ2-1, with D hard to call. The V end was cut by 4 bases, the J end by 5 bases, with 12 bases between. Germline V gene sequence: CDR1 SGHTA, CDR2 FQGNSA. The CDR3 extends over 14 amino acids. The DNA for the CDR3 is TGTGCCAGCAGCTCCCCTACCGGAAACAATGAGCAGTTCTTC. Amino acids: CASSSPTGNNEQFF.

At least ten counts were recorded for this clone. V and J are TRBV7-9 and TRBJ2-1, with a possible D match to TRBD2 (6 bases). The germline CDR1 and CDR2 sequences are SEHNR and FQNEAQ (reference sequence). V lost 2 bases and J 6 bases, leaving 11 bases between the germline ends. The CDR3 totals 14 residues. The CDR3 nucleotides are TGTGCCAGCAGCTTATATCAGGGAGGCAATGAGCAGTTCTTC. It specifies CASSLYQGGNEQFF.

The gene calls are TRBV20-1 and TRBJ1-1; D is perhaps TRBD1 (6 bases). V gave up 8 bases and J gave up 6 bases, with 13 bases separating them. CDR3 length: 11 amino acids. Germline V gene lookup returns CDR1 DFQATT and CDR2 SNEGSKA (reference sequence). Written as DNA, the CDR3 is TGCAGTACTACTACAGGGTCTGAAGCTTTCTTT. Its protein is CSTTTGSEAFF.

CDR3 sequence: CATSMVRSDTDTQYF. The CDR3, as DNA: TGTGCCACCAGCATGGTTAGGTCCGACACAGATACGCAGTATTTT. The chain carries TRBV15 and TRBJ2-3, with no clear D. In germline, CDR1 is LNHNV, CDR2 YYDKDF (reference sequence). V was trimmed by 4 bases and J by 2 bases, leaving 13 bases between them. The CDR3 runs 15 residues.

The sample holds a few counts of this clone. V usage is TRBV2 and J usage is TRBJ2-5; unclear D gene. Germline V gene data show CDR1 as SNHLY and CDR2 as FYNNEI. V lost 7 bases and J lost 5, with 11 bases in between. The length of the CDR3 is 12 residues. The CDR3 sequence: CASNEVAETQYF. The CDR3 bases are TGTGCCAGCAACGAGGTGGCGGAGACCCAGTACTTC.

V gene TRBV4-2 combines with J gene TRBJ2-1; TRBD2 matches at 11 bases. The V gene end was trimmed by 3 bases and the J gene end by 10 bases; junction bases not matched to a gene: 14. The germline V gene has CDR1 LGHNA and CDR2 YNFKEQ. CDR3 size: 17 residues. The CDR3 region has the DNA TGTGCCAGCAGCCATCCCGTGACTAGCGGGACTATGTGGGAGCAGTTCTTC. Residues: CASSHPVTSGTMWEQFF.